This is a list of T cell receptor beta chains from one sample in a study of blood T cell repertoires in COVID-19. Sequenced by immunoSEQ multiplex PCR; TCRdb stores in-frame clones only, minus some. The table records about 79,000 clones, around 89% of them present only once. The specimen sequenced was peripheral blood. All receptors come from a man between 65 and 85 years old with active or convalescent COVID-19. The CDR3 runs from the conserved cysteine through the conserved F or W. A D gene is named only where the DNA matches it firmly. The size field is filled for only some rows; it gives once, few, many or a size class.

TRBV3-1/TRBV3-2	TRBD1	.	TRBJ1-1	CASSLQGGVAFF	TGTGCCAGCAGTCTTCAGGGGGGCGTTGCTTTCTTT
TRBV19	TRBD2	few	TRBJ2-2	CASSILFSGRAGELFF	TGTGCCAGTAGTATCCTATTTAGCGGGAGGGCCGGGGAGCTGTTTTTT
TRBV30	.	.	TRBJ1-6	CAWSLHLLRGGRAGSYNSPLHF	TGTGCCTGGAGCCTTCACCTTCTTCGGGGTGGTCGGGCAGGCTCCTATAATTCACCCCTCCACTTT
TRBV18	.	few	TRBJ2-7	CASSPGTIYEQYF	TGTGCCAGCTCACCCGGGACAATCTACGAGCAGTACTTC
TRBV5-5	.	.	TRBJ2-3	CASSPGDNGYTQYF	TGTGCCAGCAGCCCGGGGGATAACGGGTATACGCAGTATTTT
TRBV6-5	.	.	TRBJ1-1	CASSLGVNTEAFF	TGTGCCAGCAGCCTCGGAGTGAACACTGAAGCTTTCTTT
TRBV24-1	TRBD2	.	TRBJ2-3	CATSDSTSGTLLVQYF	TGTGCCACCAGTGATTCGACTAGCGGGACCCTCCTGGTGCAGTATTTT
TRBV5-1	.	.	TRBJ1-2	CASSLGDNNYGYTF	TGCGCCAGCAGCTTGGGGGACAATAACTATGGCTACACCTTC
TRBV2	TRBD1	.	TRBJ1-1	CASRLEGARSTEAFF	TGTGCCAGCAGGTTAGAGGGGGCGCGCAGCACTGAAGCTTTCTTT
TRBV11-3	TRBD1	.	TRBJ1-1	CASSPGQGRDPSTEAFF	TGTGCCAGCAGCCCTGGACAGGGAAGGGACCCGTCGACTGAAGCTTTCTTT
TRBV5-6	TRBD1	.	TRBJ2-5	CASSSSTRDRTWETQYF	TGTGCCAGCAGCTCATCAACCCGGGACAGGACATGGGAGACCCAGTACTTC
TRBV6-1	TRBD1	.	TRBJ1-3	CASSELGPGGYGNTIYF	TGTGCCAGCAGTGAATTAGGTCCAGGGGGCTATGGAAACACCATATATTTT
TRBV18	.	.	TRBJ2-5	CASSGQYQETQYF	TGTGCCAGCTCAGGACAATACCAAGAGACCCAGTACTTC
TRBV7-2	TRBD1	.	TRBJ1-1	CASSYLGQGQAFF	TGTGCCAGCAGCTACCTTGGACAGGGTCAAGCTTTCTTT
TRBV7-3	TRBD2	.	TRBJ2-3	CASSLLGLASPGTDTQYF	TGTGCCAGCAGCTTATTGGGACTAGCGTCCCCTGGGACAGATACGCAGTATTTT
TRBV24-1	TRBD1	once	TRBJ2-5	CATSDPGRDRGGETQYF	TGTGCCACCAGTGATCCCGGCCGGGACAGGGGTGGAGAGACCCAGTACTTC
TRBV29-1	TRBD2	.	TRBJ2-7	CSVVRSGRVNEQYF	TGCAGCGTTGTCAGGAGCGGGAGAGTCAACGAGCAGTACTTC
TRBV28	TRBD1	.	TRBJ2-5	CASSSRGQGAETQYF	TGTGCCAGCAGTTCAAGGGGACAGGGCGCAGAGACCCAGTACTTC
TRBV7-9	TRBD1	.	TRBJ1-2	CASSFTGGAIFGYTF	TGTGCCAGCAGCTTTACAGGGGGCGCGATTTTTGGCTACACCTTC
TRBV30	.	.	TRBJ1-1	CAWRRLANTEAFF	TGTGCCTGGCGCCGACTGGCGAACACTGAAGCTTTCTTT
TRBV7-8	TRBD1	.	TRBJ2-1	CASSLYRQGAYNEQFF	TGTGCCAGCAGCTTATATCGACAGGGAGCCTACAATGAGCAGTTCTTC
TRBV3-1/TRBV3-2	.	.	TRBJ1-1	CASSQADTNTEAFF	TGTGCCAGCAGCCAAGCCGACACGAACACTGAAGCTTTCTTT
TRBV19	.	.	TRBJ1-5	CASSIMGGNQPQHF	TGTGCCAGTAGTATTATGGGAGGCAATCAGCCCCAGCATTTT
TRBV3-1/TRBV3-2	.	.	TRBJ2-1	CASSHWGGGFEQFF	TGTGCCAGCAGCCATTGGGGCGGTGGGTTTGAGCAGTTCTTC
TRBV4-1	.	.	TRBJ1-2	CASSQDRSGYGPRAYGYTF	TGCGCCAGCAGCCAAGATCGGTCGGGGTACGGTCCCCGGGCCTATGGCTACACCTTC
TRBV9	TRBD1	.	TRBJ1-3	CASSVLTGGGNTIYF	TGTGCCAGCAGCGTTCTTACAGGGGGCGGAAACACCATATATTTT
TRBV27	TRBD1	.	TRBJ1-1	CASSLAHRTGGTEAFF	TGTGCCAGCAGTCTAGCCCATCGGACAGGGGGCACTGAAGCTTTCTTT
TRBV18	.	.	TRBJ1-1	CASSRPGLGTEAFF	TGTGCCAGCTCACGGCCGGGGTTAGGCACTGAAGCTTTCTTT
TRBV7-2	TRBD1	.	TRBJ2-1	CASSPGQGPYNEQFF	TGTGCCAGCAGTCCGGGACAGGGGCCCTACAATGAGCAGTTCTTC
TRBV7-3	.	.	TRBJ2-5	CASSPQARETQYF	TGTGCCAGCAGCCCACAAGCGCGGGAGACCCAGTACTTC
TRBV6-5	TRBD1	few	TRBJ1-5	CASTRGDSNQPQHF	TGTGCCAGCACCAGGGGGGATAGCAATCAGCCCCAGCATTTT
TRBV7-9	TRBD2	.	TRBJ2-1	CASSLSSGATGNEQFF	TGTGCCAGCAGCTTGTCTAGCGGGGCTACGGGGAATGAGCAGTTCTTC
TRBV13	TRBD2	few	TRBJ2-7	CASSSASGRPPYF	TGTGCCAGCAGCTCAGCTAGCGGGAGGCCCCCGTACTTC
TRBV3-1/TRBV3-2	TRBD2	.	TRBJ2-7	CASSQLLAGDEQYF	TGTGCCAGCAGCCAACTACTAGCGGGAGACGAGCAGTACTTC
TRBV6-4	TRBD2	.	TRBJ2-3	CASSDVGRGLAGGINTQYF	TGTGCCAGCAGTGACGTCGGGCGGGGGCTAGCGGGAGGGATAAATACGCAGTATTTT
TRBV5-1	TRBD2	once	TRBJ2-5	CASSSGTSVQETQYF	TGCGCCAGCAGCTCCGGGACTAGCGTACAAGAGACCCAGTACTTC
TRBV4-1	.	.	TRBJ2-7	CASSPPIGKRYEQYF	TGCGCCAGCAGCCCCCCGATCGGGAAGCGCTACGAGCAGTACTTC
TRBV6-2/TRBV6-3	.	.	TRBJ1-1	CASSIQHLNTEAFF	TGTGCCAGCAGTATACAGCATTTGAACACTGAAGCTTTCTTT
TRBV5-6	.	once	TRBJ2-7	CASSFGLAPREQYF	TGTGCCAGCAGCTTCGGGCTAGCTCCCCGCGAGCAGTACTTC
TRBV28	.	.	TRBJ2-1	CASGYTGVSSYNEQFF	TGTGCCAGCGGCTACACCGGAGTAAGCTCCTACAATGAGCAGTTCTTC
TRBV7-6	TRBD1	.	TRBJ2-7	CASSRTGGGKNSYEQYF	TGTGCCAGCAGCAGAACAGGGGGAGGAAAAAACTCCTACGAGCAGTACTTC
TRBV3-1/TRBV3-2	TRBD1	.	TRBJ2-1	CASRHNRDRVNEQFF	TGTGCCAGCAGACACAACCGGGACAGGGTTAATGAGCAGTTCTTC
TRBV27	.	.	TRBJ1-2	CASSLTWADGYTF	TGTGCCAGCAGCCTAACATGGGCAGATGGCTACACCTTC
TRBV3-1/TRBV3-2	.	.	TRBJ1-2	CASSQVGGVGYTF	TGTGCCAGCAGCCAAGTAGGGGGGGTTGGCTACACCTTC
TRBV7-3	.	.	TRBJ2-1	CASSLVGLATSYNEQFF	TGTGCCAGCAGCTTAGTTGGTCTAGCGACATCCTACAATGAGCAGTTCTTC
TRBV2	.	.	TRBJ2-4	CASRLRDSGVSSIQYF	TGTGCCAGCAGACTACGGGACTCGGGGGTTTCGAGCATTCAGTACTTC
TRBV7-2	.	.	TRBJ1-1	CASSKRVWNTEAFF	TGTGCCAGCAGCAAGAGGGTGTGGAACACTGAAGCTTTCTTT
TRBV6-6	.	.	TRBJ1-5	CASSPSNGQPQHF	TGTGCCAGCAGTCCATCCAACGGTCAGCCCCAGCATTTT
TRBV30	.	.	TRBJ1-1	CAWDKNTEAFF	TGTGCCTGGGACAAGAACACTGAAGCTTTCTTT